What follows describes a single T cell receptor (beta chain). Its antigen is currently unknown. This specimen belongs to a study of T cell responses to AZD1222 COVID-19 vaccine. Study results and limitations: With two AZD1222 doses given, Spike-specific TCR breadth and depth both rose. White British people made up most donors, females outnumbered males, and clonal diversity was possibly underestimated. Per reports, nearly half of all spike-specific TCRs target regions that are unmutated in variants.

Assay used: immunoSEQ multiplex PCR; TCRdb lists only in-frame clones, some missing. Found here are 89,000 or so clones, 65% to 90% of them singletons; the top ten hold approximately 7.9%. The TCR sequence derives from an adult in good health. The specimen was peripheral blood, collected on day 0 of AZD1222 vaccination.

The chain's CDR3 is CASSMRGSYNEQFF. DNA of the CDR3: TGTGCCAGCAGTATGAGGGGCTCCTACAATGAGCAGTTCTTC. This rearrangement joins TRBV6-2 or TRBV6-3 to TRBJ2-1; tentatively, D is TRBD1 or TRBD2 (5 bases each). V was clipped by 5 bases and J by 0 bases, with 8 bases between them. The CDR3 extends over 14 amino acids. CDR1 and CDR2 from the germline V gene are MNHEY and SVGEGT.